This T cell receptor beta chain was recorded in a study of blood T cell repertoires in COVID-19. Method: immunoSEQ multiplex PCR; TCRdb's copy keeps in-frame clones and lacks some. The sample consists of fewer than 250,000 clones, 87% of them appearing once. V dropped 1 base and J dropped 8 bases, with 6 bases sitting between them. CDR1 is LGHDT, CDR2 YNNKEL, per germline (reference sequence). This CDR3 comprises 12 residues. The sequence was collected from a woman aged 25 to 45 with acute COVID-19. The sequenced material came from PBMCs or T cells enriched from blood (not recorded which). This chain links TRBV3-1 (or the pseudogene TRBV3-2) with TRBJ2-1; no clear D. The CDR3 nucleotides are TGTGCCAGCAGCCAAGGGCTCTATGAGCAGTTCTTC. Amino acid sequence: CASSQGLYEQFF.